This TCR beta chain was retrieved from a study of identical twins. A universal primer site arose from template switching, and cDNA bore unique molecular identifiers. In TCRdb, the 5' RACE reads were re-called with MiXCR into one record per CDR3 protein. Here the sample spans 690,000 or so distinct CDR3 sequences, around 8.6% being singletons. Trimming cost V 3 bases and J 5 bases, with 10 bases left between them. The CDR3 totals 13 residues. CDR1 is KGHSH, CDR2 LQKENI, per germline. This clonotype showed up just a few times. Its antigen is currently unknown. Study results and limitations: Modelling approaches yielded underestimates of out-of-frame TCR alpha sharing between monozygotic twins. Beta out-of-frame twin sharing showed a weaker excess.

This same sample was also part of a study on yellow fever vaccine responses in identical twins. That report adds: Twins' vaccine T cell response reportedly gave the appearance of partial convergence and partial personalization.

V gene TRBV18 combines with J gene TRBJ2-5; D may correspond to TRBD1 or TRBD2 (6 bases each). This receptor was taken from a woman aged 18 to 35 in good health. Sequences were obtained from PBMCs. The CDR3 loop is CASSPGGEETQYF. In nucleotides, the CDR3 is TGTGCCAGCTCACCGGGGGGCGAGGAGACCCAGTACTTC.